The sequence of this T cell receptor beta chain was determined in a study of Graves' ophthalmopathy and Graves' hyperthyroidism (dated by TCRdb to 2016 to 2019). Regarding the complete study: Peripheral blood was collected at initial diagnosis, before any treatment. In total, around 140 blood samples were TCR-sequenced: fewer than 50 ophthalmopathy, some 80 hyperthyroidism and roughly 17 hyperthyroidism-to-ophthalmopathy patients. The independent validation cohort included about 19 hyperthyroidism patients plus 17 patients who later progressed from hyperthyroidism to ophthalmopathy. In about six hyperthyroidism patients, the T-cell repertoires found in thyroid tissue were compared with those found in blood. To explore V-J signatures that distinguish ophthalmopathy from hyperthyroidism, a discovery set of 100 patients was enrolled, made up of around 44 with ophthalmopathy and fewer than 60 with stable hyperthyroidism. The study used TCR beta repertoire signatures to distinguish Graves' ophthalmopathy from Graves' hyperthyroidism and to predict progression to ophthalmopathy. Once sampling was done, hyperthyroidism patients were given methimazole at a starting dose of 30 mg daily, while ophthalmopathy patients were given high-dose intravenous methylprednisolone.

What the research found in general, with its limitations: Among expanded thyroid clonotypes with frequency above 0.001, most also showed up in blood, which suggests that blood repertoires may reflect the thyroid immune response. In validation, the model predicted ophthalmopathy progression with about 71% sensitivity and roughly 72% specificity; roughly 12 predicted patients were CT-confirmed with GO in a median of around 6.5 months. In cross-validation, the 13-signature model distinguished ophthalmopathy from stable hyperthyroidism with around 90% sensitivity and approximately 81% specificity, while in the test set the corresponding values were around 79% and 71%. No statistical method was used to predetermine the sample size, and group allocation was not hidden from the investigators.

Patients with ophthalmopathy had moderately to severely active disease, with a Clinical Activity Score of 3 or more, a NOSPECS grade of 4 or more, and a disease duration of less than 3 months. Patients with other autoimmune diseases, uncontrolled infections, pregnancy or lactation were excluded. Diagnosis relied on clinical symptoms, serum thyroxine, TRAb, thyroid ultrasound and orbital computed tomography. PBMCs were isolated from more than 9 ml of fresh peripheral blood by Ficoll-Paque density gradient centrifugation. Total RNA was extracted with Trizol reagent and quality-checked on an Agilent 2100 Bioanalyzer. The junction shows trimming of 4 bases on V and 1 base on J, and the gene matches do not reach 8 bases of it. The CDR3 holds 17 amino acids from the cysteine to the phenylalanine. The DNA shown is the 51-base CDR3, in frame from base 1. Per the germline V gene, SGDLS is the CDR1 and YYNGEE is the CDR2.

This clonotype was picked up many times. Its binding antigen is unknown. Base qualities are not recorded, but no much larger clone differs from it by a single base. For repertoire sequencing, TCR beta CDR3 regions were amplified from RNA transcripts. The first round of RT-PCR was done with HTBI primers and the Qiagen OneStep RT-PCR kit, and was followed by a second round of multiplex PCR, then size selection and purification. Libraries were sequenced paired-end with 100 bp reads on an Illumina HiSeq2000. For the original study's pipeline: SOAPnuke was used to process the reads, throwing out any read that had adapters, had uncalled bases, had a mean Phred below 15, or lacked an exact constant-primer or identifier match. COPE v1.2.5 was used to merge the high-quality paired reads. Clonotypes were defined as unique nucleotide sequences and were aligned to IMGT TRB V, D and J references using MiTCR v1.1. Only V-J combinations with frequency above 0.0001 were analysed, covering around 99% of repertoires. For each V-J combination, a TCR clonal expansion and chaos score was defined as F50 clonal expansion divided by the chaos observed in the TCRdist matrix. Welch's t-statistics and random forest were used to reduce the features to roughly 14 V-J combinations, which were then used as input to a naive Bayes classifier. Thyroid-blood repertoire similarity was quantified with the Morisita-Horn index. In TCRdb, the public reads were trimmed at Q25 with fastp and aligned with MiXCR, with productive beta chains retained. CDR3 protein sequences are deduplicated, and each keeps its most common genes and DNA. These V and J calls rely on TCRdb rather than the paper's analysis. The sample table lists 40,000 or so distinct CDR3 sequences, around 52% of them with a count of one. The ten top clones hold about 17% of the sample.

This TCR came from an adult man with Graves' ophthalmopathy. The chain was built from TRBV9 and TRBJ2-5, and 12 junctional nucleotides match TRBD2. The sample consisted of peripheral blood. The DNA sequence is as follows: TGTGCCAGCAGCCTCCGACTAGCGGGAGTCTTCCAAGAGACCCAGTACTTC. It is translated as CASSLRLAGVFQETQYF.